Sequencing of this T cell receptor (beta chain) was carried out in a study of response to subunit inactivated influenza vaccine. General study points: After each seasonal influenza vaccination, few new T cells are recruited, the authors suggested.

This clonotype was observed a handful of times. Its antigen is unidentified. The CDR3 is 13 amino acids. Germline values: CDR1 SGHTA, CDR2 FQGTGA. V was pared by 2 bases and J by 7 bases, with 12 bases between. MiXCR, run by TCRdb on the RT-PCR reads, gives a single entry per CDR3 protein. The data show almost 600,000 distinct CDR3 sequences, about 15% seen once. The sample consisted of PBMCs from blood, taken 11 to 12 days after vaccination. The sequence derives from a man in his fifties who received an inactivated influenza vaccine. The gene calls are TRBV7-3 and TRBJ2-7; D unresolved. The CDR3 DNA sequence: TGTGCCAGCAGCTTATCGGGTCGACGGGAGCAGTACTTC. This gives the protein CASSLSGRREQYF.